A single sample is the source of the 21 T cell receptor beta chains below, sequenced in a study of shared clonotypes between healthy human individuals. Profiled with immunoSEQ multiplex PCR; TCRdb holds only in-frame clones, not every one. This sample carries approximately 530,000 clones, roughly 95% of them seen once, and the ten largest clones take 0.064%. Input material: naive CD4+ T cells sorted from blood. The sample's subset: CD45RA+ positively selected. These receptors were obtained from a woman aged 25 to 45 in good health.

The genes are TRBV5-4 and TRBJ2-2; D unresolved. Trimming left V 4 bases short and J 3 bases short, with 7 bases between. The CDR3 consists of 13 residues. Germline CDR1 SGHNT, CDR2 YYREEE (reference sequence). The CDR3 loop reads CASSMTYTGELFF. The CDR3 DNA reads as TGTGCCAGCAGCATGACCTACACCGGGGAGCTGTTTTTT.

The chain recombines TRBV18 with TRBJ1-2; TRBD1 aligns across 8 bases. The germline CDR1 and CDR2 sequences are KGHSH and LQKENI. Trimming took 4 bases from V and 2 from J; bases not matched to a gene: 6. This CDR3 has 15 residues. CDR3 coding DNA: TGTGCCAGCTCACGGGCAGGGGGCAAGAACTATGGCTACACCTTC. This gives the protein CASSRAGGKNYGYTF.

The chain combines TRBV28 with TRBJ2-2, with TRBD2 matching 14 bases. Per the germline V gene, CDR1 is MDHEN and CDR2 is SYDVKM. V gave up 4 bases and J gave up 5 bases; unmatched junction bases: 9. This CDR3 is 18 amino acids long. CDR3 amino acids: CASSSPGLAGEGTGELFF. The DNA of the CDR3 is TGTGCCAGCAGTTCACCGGGACTAGCGGGAGAGGGGACCGGGGAGCTGTTTTTT.

CDR3 nucleotide sequence: TGTGCCACCAGCAGGCGAGTAATGGAGGGCTACACCTTC. This translates into CATSRRVMEGYTF. The chain couples TRBV15 to TRBJ1-2; D not certain. The CDR3 extends over 13 amino acids. V lost 3 bases to trimming and J lost 8 bases, with 13 bases between them. Germline values: CDR1 LNHNV, CDR2 YYDKDF (reference sequence).

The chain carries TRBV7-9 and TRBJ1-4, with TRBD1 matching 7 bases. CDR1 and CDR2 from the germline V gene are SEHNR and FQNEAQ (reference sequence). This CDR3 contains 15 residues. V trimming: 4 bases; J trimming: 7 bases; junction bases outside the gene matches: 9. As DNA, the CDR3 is TGTGCCAGCAGCTCCCGGCAGGGGGTGGGTGAAAAACTGTTTTTT. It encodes CASSSRQGVGEKLFF.

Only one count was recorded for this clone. In DNA form, the CDR3 reads TGTGCCATCAGTGAGAATTCGGTCTACGAGCAGTACTTC. It is translated as CAISENSVYEQYF. The chain carries TRBV10-3 and TRBJ2-5; unclear D gene. The end of the DNA fits TRBJ2-7 better, so the J call may be wrong. The CDR3 spans 13 residues. CDR1 ENHRY and CDR2 SYGVKD come from the germline V gene.

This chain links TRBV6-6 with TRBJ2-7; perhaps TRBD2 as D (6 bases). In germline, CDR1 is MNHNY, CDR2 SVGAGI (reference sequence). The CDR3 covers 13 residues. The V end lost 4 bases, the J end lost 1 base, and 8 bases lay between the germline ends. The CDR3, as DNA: TGTGCCAGCAGTTTCGCGGGGTCCTACGAGCAGTACTTC. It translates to CASSFAGSYEQYF.

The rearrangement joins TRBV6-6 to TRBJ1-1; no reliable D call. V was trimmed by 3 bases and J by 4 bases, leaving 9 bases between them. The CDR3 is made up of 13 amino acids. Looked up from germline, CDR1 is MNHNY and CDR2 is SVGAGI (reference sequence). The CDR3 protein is CASSYAKITEAFF. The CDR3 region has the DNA TGTGCCAGCAGTTATGCGAAGATCACTGAAGCTTTCTTT.

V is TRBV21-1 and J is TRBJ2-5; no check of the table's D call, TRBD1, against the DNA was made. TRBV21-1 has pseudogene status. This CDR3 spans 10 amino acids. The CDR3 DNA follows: TGTGCCAGCAGCCGACAGTCCGATGACTTC. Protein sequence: CASSRQSDDF.

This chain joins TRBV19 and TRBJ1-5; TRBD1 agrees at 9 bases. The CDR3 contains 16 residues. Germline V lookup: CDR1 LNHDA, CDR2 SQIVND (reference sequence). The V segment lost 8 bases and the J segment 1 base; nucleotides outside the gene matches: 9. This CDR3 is CASQGQGKRSNQPQHF. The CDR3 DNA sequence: TGTGCCAGTCAAGGACAGGGGAAGAGAAGCAATCAGCCCCAGCATTTT.

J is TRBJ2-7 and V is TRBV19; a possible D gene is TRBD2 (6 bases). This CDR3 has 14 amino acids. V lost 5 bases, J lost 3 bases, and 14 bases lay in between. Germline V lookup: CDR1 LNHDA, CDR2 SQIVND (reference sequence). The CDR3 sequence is CASSPGDGSYEQYF. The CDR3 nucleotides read TGTGCCAGTAGTCCGGGGGACGGGAGCTACGAGCAGTACTTC.

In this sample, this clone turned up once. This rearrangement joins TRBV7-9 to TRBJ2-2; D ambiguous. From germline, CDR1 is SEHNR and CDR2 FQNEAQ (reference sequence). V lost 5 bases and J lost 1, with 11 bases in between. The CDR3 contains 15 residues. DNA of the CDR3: TGTGCCAGCAGCCCCCGTACCAGGAACACCGGGGAGCTGTTTTTT. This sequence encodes CASSPRTRNTGELFF.

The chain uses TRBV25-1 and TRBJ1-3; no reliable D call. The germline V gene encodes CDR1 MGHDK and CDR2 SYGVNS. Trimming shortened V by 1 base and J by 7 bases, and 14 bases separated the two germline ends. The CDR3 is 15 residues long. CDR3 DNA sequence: TGTGCCAGCAGTGAATCCTCGGACGCCGGCAACACCATATATTTT. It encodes CASSESSDAGNTIYF.

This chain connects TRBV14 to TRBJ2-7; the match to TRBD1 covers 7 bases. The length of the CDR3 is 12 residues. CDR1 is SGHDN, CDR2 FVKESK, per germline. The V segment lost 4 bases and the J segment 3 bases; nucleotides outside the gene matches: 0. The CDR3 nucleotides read TGTGCCAGCAGCCGACAGGGCTACGAGCAGTACTTC. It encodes CASSRQGYEQYF.

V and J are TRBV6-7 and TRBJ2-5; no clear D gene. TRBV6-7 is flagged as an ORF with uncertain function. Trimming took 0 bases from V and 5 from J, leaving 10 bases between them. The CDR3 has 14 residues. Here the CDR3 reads CASSYSGCWETQYF. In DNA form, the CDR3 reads TGTGCCAGCAGTTACTCCGGGTGTTGGGAGACCCAGTACTTC.

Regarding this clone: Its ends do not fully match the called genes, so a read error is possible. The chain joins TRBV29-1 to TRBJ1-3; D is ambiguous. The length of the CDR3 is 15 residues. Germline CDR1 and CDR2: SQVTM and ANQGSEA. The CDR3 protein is CSVEGGSGFGDTIYF. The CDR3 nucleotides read TGCAGCGTTGAAGGAGGGTCGGGGTTTGGAGACACCATATATTTT.

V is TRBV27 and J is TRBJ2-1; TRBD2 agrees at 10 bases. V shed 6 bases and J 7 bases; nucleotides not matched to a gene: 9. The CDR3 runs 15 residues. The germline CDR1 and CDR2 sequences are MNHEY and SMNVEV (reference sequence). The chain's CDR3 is CASRGLLAGENEQFF. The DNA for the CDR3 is TGTGCCAGCAGGGGGTTGCTAGCGGGAGAGAATGAGCAGTTCTTC.

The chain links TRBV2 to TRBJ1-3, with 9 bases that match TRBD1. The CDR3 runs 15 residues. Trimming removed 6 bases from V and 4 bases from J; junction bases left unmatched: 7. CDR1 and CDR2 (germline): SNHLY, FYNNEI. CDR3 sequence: CASRDTGGAGNTIYF. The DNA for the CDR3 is TGTGCCAGCAGGGACACAGGGGGCGCAGGAAACACCATATATTTT.

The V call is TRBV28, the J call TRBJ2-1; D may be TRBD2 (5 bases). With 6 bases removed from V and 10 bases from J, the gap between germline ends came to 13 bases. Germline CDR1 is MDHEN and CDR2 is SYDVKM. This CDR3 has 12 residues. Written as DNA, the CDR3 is TGTGCCAGCAGCCTAGCTGGATTCGAGCAGTTCTTC. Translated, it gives CASSLAGFEQFF.

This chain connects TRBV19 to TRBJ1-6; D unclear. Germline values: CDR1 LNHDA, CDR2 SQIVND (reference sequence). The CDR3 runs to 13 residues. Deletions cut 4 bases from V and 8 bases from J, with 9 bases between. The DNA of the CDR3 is TGTGCCAGTAGTACCAATTGGGATTCACCCCTCCACTTT. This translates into CASSTNWDSPLHF.

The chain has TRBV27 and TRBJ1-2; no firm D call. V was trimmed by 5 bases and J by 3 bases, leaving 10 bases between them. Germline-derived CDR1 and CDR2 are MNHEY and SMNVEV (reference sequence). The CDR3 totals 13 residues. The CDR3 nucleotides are TGTGCCAGCAGTATAGACCCTTACTATGGCTACACCTTC. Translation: CASSIDPYYGYTF.